Each of the 8 T cell receptor beta chains below was sequenced from the same sample in a study of a mutant IDH1 vaccine in newly diagnosed glioma. Described time point: week 35, safety follow-up. One vaccine dose held 300 ug of mutant IDH1 20-mer peptide and came with topical imiquimod. No antigen is known for these receptors. This table comes from immunoSEQ multiplex PCR, and its TCRdb copy is limited to in-frame clones, with some not included. This repertoire shows just under 70,000 clones, 80% to 85% found once; its top ten account for approximately 12%. The source material was PBMCs, sampled from a glioma patient whose treatment included an IDH1 peptide vaccine. All receptors come from a man younger than 30 with glioma.

This sequence joins TRBV27 and TRBJ1-2; D is possibly TRBD1 (6 bases). The germline V gene has CDR1 MNHEY and CDR2 SMNVEV (reference sequence). The V end was cut by 6 bases, the J end by 4 bases, with 15 bases between. The CDR3 loop spans 14 amino acids. Written as DNA, the CDR3 is TGTGCCAGCAGCTATTCGACAGGAGGCTATGGCTACACCTTC. Translation: CASSYSTGGYGYTF.

V gene TRBV2 combines with J gene TRBJ2-6; no definite D call. The V end lost 4 bases, the J end lost 9 bases, and 10 bases lay between the germline ends. Germline lookup yields CDR1 SNHLY and CDR2 FYNNEI. There are 13 residues in the CDR3. The CDR3 sequence: CASSVDTNNVLTF. CDR3 nucleotides: TGTGCCAGCAGTGTAGACACGAACAACGTCCTGACTTTC.

The chain combines TRBV7-3 with TRBJ1-2, with D possibly being TRBD1 (5 bases). CDR1 is SGHTA and CDR2 is FQGTGA in the germline V gene. The CDR3 length is 15 residues. The V end lost 1 base, the J end lost 5 bases, and 14 bases lay between the germline ends. CDR3 in amino acids: CASSLRQGAEYGYTF. In nucleotides, the CDR3 is TGTGCCAGCAGCTTAAGGCAGGGAGCCGAATATGGCTACACCTTC. The whole variable domain, remainder taken from reference TRBV7-3 and TRBJ1-2, is GAGVSQTPSNKVTEKGKYVELRCDPISGHTALYWYRQSLGQGPEFLIYFQGTGAADDSGLPNDRFFAVRPEGSVSTLKIQRTERGDSAVYLCASSLRQGAEYGYTFGSGTRLTVV.

V usage is TRBV19 and J usage is TRBJ2-7; D remains ambiguous. Germline CDR1 LNHDA, CDR2 SQIVND (reference sequence). Trimming left V 8 bases short and J 3 bases short, with 8 bases between. The CDR3 has 11 amino acids. The CDR3 nucleotides are TGTGCCAGTGGGTGGGACTACGAGCAGTACTTC. It is translated as CASGWDYEQYF.

This rearrangement joins TRBV6-1 to TRBJ1-2; D remains ambiguous. Germline V lookup: CDR1 MNHNS, CDR2 SASEGT. V was shortened by 7 bases and J by 4 bases, with 10 bases between the two germline ends. CDR3 length: 12 residues. The CDR3 DNA follows: TGTGCCAGCACCCTGGACGGCTATGGCTACACCTTC. This sequence encodes CASTLDGYGYTF.

The J gene is TRBJ2-7, the V gene TRBV19; D assignment may be TRBD1 or TRBD2 (5 bases each). The CDR3 length is 14 residues. Between the trimmed V and J ends, which lost 4 bases and 2 bases, there was a span of 12 bases. Germline lookup yields CDR1 LNHDA and CDR2 SQIVND (reference sequence). The chain's CDR3 is CASSTAGRTYEQYF. CDR3 nucleotide sequence: TGTGCCAGTAGTACGGCAGGGAGAACCTACGAGCAGTACTTC.

This clone was seen just once. This chain uses TRBV19 with TRBJ2-7; possible D gene TRBD1, 5 bases. V lost 6 bases and J lost 2, with 14 bases in between. This CDR3 is 14 amino acids long. Germline V gene sequence: CDR1 LNHDA, CDR2 SQIVND (reference sequence). CDR3 protein: CASRRTPQTYEQYF. Here the CDR3 DNA reads TGTGCCAGTAGACGGACACCGCAAACCTACGAGCAGTACTTC.

This rearrangement joins TRBV7-9 to TRBJ2-2; D gene uncertain. The germline V gene encodes CDR1 SEHNR and CDR2 FQNEAQ (reference sequence). CDR3 length: 15 amino acids. V lost 5 bases to trimming and J lost 7 bases, with 17 bases between them. The DNA of the CDR3 is TGTGCCAGCAGCCCAACTCAGGATAATAACGGGGAGCTGTTTTTT. Amino acid sequence: CASSPTQDNNGELFF.